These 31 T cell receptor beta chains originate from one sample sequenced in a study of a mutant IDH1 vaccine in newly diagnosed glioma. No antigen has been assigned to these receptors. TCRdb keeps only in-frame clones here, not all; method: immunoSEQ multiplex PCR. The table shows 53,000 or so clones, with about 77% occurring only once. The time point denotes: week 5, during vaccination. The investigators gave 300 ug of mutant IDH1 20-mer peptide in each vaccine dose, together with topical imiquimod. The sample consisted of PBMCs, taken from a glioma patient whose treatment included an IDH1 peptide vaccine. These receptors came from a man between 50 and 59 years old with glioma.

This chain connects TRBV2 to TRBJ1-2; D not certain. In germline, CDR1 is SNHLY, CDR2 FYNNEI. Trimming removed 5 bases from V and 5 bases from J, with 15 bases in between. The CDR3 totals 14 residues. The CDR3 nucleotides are TGTGCCAGCAGTCTCGTTGGATTCAATTATGGCTACACCTTC. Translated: CASSLVGFNYGYTF.

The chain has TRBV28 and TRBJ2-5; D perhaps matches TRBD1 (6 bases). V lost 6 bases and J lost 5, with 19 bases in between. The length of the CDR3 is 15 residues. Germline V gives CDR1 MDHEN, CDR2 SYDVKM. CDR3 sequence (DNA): TGTGCCAGCAGGTTTACGGACAGCGCAGGGGAGACCCAGTACTTC. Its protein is CASRFTDSAGETQYF.

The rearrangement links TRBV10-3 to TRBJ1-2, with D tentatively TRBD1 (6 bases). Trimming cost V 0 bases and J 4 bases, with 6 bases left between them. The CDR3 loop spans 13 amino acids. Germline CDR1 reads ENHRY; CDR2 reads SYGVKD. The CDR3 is CAISESDSYGYTF. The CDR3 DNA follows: TGTGCCATCAGTGAGTCGGACAGCTATGGCTACACCTTC.

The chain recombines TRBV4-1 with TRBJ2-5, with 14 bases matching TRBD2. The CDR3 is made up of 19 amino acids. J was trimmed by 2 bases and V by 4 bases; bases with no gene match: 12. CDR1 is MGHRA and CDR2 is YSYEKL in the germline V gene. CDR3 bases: TGCGCCAGCAGCCCGACCTGGACTAGCGGGGGGCCGCGTCAAGAGACCCAGTACTTC. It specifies CASSPTWTSGGPRQETQYF.

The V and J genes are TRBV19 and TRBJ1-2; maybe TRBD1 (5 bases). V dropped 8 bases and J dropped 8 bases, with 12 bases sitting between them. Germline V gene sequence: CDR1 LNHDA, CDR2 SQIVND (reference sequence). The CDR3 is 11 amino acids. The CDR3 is CASRGAEGYTF. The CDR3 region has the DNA TGTGCCAGTCGAGGGGCAGAGGGCTACACCTTC. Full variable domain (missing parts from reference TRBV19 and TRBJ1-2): DGGITQSPKYLFRKEGQNVTLSCEQNLNHDAMYWYRQDPGQGLRLIYYSQIVNDFQKGDIAEGYSVSREKKESFPLTVTSAQKNPTAFYLCASRGAEGYTFGSGTRLTVV.

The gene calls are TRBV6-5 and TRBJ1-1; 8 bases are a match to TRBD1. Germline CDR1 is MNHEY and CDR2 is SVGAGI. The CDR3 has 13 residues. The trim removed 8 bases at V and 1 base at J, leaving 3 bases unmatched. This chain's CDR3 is CASHRGKNTEAFF. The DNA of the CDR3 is TGTGCCAGCCACAGGGGGAAGAACACTGAAGCTTTCTTT.

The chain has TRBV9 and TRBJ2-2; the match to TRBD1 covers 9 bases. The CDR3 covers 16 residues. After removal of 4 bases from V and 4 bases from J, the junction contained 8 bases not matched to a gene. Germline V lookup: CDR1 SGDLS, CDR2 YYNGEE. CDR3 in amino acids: CASSKGQGRVTGELFF. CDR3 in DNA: TGTGCCAGCAGCAAGGGACAGGGACGGGTCACCGGGGAGCTGTTTTTT.

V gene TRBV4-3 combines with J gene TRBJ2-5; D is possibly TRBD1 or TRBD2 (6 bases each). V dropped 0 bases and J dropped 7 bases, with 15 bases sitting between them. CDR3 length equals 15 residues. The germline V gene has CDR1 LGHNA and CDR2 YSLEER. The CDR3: CASSQETASGATQYF. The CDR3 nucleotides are TGCGCCAGCAGCCAAGAGACTGCGTCGGGGGCGACCCAGTACTTC.

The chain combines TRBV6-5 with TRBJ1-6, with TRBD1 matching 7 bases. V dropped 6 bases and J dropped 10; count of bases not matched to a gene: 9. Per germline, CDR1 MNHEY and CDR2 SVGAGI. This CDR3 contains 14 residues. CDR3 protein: CASRPTGEGSPLHF. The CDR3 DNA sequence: TGTGCCAGCAGACCAACAGGGGAGGGATCACCCCTCCACTTT.

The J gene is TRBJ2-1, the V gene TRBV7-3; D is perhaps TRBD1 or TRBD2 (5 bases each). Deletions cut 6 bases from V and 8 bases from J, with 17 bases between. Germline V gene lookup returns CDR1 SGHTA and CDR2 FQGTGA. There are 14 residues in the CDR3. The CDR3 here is CASSAGPERDEQFF. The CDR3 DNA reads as TGTGCCAGCAGTGCAGGGCCCGAGAGGGATGAGCAGTTCTTC.

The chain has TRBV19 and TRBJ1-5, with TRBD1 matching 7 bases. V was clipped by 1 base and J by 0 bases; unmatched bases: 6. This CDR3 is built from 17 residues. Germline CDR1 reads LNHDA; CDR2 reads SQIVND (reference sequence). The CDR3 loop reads CASSIVVRGYSNQPQHF. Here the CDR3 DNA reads TGTGCCAGTAGTATAGTCGTCAGGGGGTATAGCAATCAGCCCCAGCATTTT.

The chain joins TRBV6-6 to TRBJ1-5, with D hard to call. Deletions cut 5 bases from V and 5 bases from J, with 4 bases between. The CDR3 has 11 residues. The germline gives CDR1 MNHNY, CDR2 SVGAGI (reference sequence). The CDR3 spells CASSRDQPQHF. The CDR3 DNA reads TGTGCCAGCAGTCGAGATCAGCCCCAGCATTTT.

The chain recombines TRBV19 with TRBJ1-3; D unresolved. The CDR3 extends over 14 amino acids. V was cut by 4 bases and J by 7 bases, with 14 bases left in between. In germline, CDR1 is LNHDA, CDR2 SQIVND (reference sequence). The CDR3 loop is CASSTAPVGNTIYF. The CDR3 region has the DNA TGTGCCAGTAGTACGGCCCCAGTTGGGAACACCATATATTTT.

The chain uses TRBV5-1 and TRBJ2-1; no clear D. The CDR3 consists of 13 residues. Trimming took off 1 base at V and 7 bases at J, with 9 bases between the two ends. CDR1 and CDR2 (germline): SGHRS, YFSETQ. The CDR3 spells CASSLIVGNEQFF. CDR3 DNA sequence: TGCGCCAGCAGCTTGATTGTAGGGAATGAGCAGTTCTTC.

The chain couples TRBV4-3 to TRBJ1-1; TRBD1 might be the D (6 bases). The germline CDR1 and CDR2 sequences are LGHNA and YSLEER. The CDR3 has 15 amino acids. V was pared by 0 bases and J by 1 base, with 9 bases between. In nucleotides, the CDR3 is TGCGCCAGCAGCCAAGATCCGGACAGGAACACTGAAGCTTTCTTT. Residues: CASSQDPDRNTEAFF.

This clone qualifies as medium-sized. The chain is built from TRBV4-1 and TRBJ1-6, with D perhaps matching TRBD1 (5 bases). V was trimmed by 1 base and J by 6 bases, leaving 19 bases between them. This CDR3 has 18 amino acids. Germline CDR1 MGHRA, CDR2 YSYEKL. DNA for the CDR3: TGCGCCAGCAGCCAAGTAGACATGGGGCTTGTTGGTAATTCACCCCTCCACTTT. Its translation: CASSQVDMGLVGNSPLHF.

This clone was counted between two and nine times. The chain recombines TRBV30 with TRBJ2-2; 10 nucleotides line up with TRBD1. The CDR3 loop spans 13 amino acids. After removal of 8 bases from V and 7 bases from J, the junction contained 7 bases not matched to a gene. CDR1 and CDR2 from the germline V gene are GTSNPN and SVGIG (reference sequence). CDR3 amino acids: CAGPGQGFGELFF. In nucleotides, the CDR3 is TGTGCCGGTCCGGGACAGGGGTTCGGGGAGCTGTTTTTT.

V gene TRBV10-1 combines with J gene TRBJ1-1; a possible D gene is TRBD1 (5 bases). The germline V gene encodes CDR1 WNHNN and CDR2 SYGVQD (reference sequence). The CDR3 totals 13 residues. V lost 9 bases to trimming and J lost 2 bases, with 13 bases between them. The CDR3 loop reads CASSLGPNTEAFF. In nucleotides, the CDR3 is TGCGCCAGTTCCTTGGGACCAAACACTGAAGCTTTCTTT.

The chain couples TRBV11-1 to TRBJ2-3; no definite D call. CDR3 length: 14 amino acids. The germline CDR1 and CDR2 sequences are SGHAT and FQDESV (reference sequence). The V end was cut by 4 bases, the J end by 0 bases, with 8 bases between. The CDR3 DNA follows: TGTGCCAGCAGCTCCCCGAGGAGCACAGATACGCAGTATTTT. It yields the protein CASSSPRSTDTQYF.

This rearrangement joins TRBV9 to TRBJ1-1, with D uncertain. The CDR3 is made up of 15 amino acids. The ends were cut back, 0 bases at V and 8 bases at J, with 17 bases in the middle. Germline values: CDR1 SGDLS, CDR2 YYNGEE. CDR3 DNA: TGTGCCAGCAGCGTAGGTTCGAGTGTTGCTTGGGAAGCTTTCTTT. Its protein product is CASSVGSSVAWEAFF.

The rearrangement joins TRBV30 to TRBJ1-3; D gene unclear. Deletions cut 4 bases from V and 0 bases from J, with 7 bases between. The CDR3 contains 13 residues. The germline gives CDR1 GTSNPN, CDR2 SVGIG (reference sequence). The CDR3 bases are TGTGCCTGGACCCCCGGCTCTGGAAACACCATATATTTT. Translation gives CAWTPGSGNTIYF.

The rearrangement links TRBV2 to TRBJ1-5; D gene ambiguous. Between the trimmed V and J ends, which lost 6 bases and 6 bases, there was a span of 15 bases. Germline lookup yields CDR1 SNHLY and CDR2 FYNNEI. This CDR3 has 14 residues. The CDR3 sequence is CASSQSDAGQPQHF. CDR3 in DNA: TGTGCCAGCAGCCAAAGTGACGCGGGTCAGCCCCAGCATTTT. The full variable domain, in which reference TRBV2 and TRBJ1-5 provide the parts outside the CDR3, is EPEVTQTPSHQVTQMGQEVILRCVPISNHLYFYWYRQILGQKVEFLVSFYNNEISEKSEIFDDQFSVERPDGSNFTLKIRSTKLEDSAMYFCASSQSDAGQPQHFGDGTRLSIL.

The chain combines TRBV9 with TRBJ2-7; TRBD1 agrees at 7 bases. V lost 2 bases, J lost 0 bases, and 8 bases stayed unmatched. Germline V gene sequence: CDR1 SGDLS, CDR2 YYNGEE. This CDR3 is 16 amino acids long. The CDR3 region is CASSVTGTAYSYEQYF. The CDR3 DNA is TGTGCCAGCAGCGTCACCGGGACAGCGTACTCCTACGAGCAGTACTTC.

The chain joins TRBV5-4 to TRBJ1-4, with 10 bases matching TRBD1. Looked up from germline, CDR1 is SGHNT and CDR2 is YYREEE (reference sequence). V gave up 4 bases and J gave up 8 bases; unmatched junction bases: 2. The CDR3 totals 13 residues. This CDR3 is CASSQDRGEKLFF. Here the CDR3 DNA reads TGTGCCAGCAGCCAGGACAGGGGGGAAAAACTGTTTTTT.

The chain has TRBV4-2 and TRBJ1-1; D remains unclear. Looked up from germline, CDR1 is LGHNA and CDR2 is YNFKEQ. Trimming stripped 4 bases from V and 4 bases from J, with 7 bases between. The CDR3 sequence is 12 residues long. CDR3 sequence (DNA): TGTGCCAGCAGCCCCCGGGGCACTGAAGCTTTCTTT. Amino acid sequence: CASSPRGTEAFF.

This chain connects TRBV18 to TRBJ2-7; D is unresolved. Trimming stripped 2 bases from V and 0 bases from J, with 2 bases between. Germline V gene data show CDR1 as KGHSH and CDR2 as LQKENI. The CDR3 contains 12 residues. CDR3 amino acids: CASSPISYEQYF. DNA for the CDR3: TGTGCCAGCTCACCAATCTCCTACGAGCAGTACTTC.

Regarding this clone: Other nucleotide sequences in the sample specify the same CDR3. The CDR3 region has the DNA TGCGCCAGCAGCTCGTCGTACGAGCAGTACTTC. It specifies CASSSSYEQYF. The chain carries TRBV5-1 and TRBJ2-7; D not resolved. CDR1 SGHRS and CDR2 YFSETQ come from the germline V gene. The V gene lost 3 bases and the J gene lost 4 bases, with 5 bases spanning the gap. The CDR3 is made up of 11 amino acids. The variable domain in full, with the rest retrieved from reference TRBV5-1 and TRBJ2-7, is KAGVTQTPRYLIKTRGQQVTLSCSPISGHRSVSWYQQTPGQGLQFLFEYFSETQRNKGNFPGRFSGRQFSNSRSEMNVSTLELGDSALYLCASSSSYEQYFGPGTRLTVT.

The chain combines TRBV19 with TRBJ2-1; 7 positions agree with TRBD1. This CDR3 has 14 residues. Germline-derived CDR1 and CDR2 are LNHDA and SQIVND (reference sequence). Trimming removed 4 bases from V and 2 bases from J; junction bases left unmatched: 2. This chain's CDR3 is CASSKGGAYNEQFF. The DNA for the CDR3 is TGTGCCAGTAGTAAAGGGGGCGCCTACAATGAGCAGTTCTTC.

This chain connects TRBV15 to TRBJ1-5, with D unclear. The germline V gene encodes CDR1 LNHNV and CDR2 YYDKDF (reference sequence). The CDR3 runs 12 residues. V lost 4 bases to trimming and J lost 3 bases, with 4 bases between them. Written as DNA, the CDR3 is TGTGCCACCAGCAACGCCAATCAGCCCCAGCATTTT. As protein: CATSNANQPQHF.

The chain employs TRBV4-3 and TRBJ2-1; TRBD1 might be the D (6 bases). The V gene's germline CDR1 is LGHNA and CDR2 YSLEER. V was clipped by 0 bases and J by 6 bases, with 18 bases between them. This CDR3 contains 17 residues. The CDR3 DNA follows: TGCGCCAGCAGCCAAGACCCTCAACAGGGCTCAGGCAATGAGCAGTTCTTC. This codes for CASSQDPQQGSGNEQFF.

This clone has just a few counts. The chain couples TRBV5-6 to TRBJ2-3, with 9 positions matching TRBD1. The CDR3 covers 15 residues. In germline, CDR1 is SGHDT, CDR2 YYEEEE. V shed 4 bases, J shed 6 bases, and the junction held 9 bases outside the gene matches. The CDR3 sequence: CASSPDRGLPDTQYF. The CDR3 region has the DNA TGTGCCAGCAGCCCGGACAGGGGTCTTCCGGATACGCAGTATTTT.